The 19 T cell receptor beta chains below come from one sample, sequenced in a study of cytomegalovirus exposure and HLA in healthy donors. Both 60 Vbeta primers and 13 Jbeta primers went into the PCR. Assay: immunoSEQ multiplex PCR; the TCRdb copy retains only in-frame clones and omits some. The table lists about 160,000 clones, 68% of them singletons. The sample consisted of PBMCs. The receptor source for this set is a woman younger than 35 in good health and CMV-seropositive.

The chain is built from TRBV6-8 and TRBJ2-5, with TRBD1 identical over 10 bases. Germline loops: CDR1 MNHGY, CDR2 SAAAGT. There are 16 residues in the CDR3. J was trimmed by 4 bases and V by 4 bases; bases with no gene match: 9. The CDR3 DNA is TGTGCCAGCAGTTGGGTGGGACAGGGGATTGCAGAGACCCAGTACTTC. Translating gives CASSWVGQGIAETQYF.

There are a few counts of this clone. The genes are TRBV18 and TRBJ1-2; 7 bases agree with TRBD1. J lost 3 bases, V lost 4 bases, and 11 bases had no gene match. Germline loops: CDR1 KGHSH, CDR2 LQKENI. The CDR3 has 16 amino acids. Here the CDR3 reads CASSLDQTGSDYGYTF. The CDR3 DNA is TGTGCCAGCTCACTGGATCAGACAGGGTCCGACTATGGCTACACCTTC. Combining the CDR3 with reference TRBV18 and TRBJ1-2 gives the whole variable domain NAGVMQNPRHLVRRRGQEARLRCSPMKGHSHVYWYRQLPEEGLKFMVYLQKENIIDESGMPKERFSAEFPKEGPSILRIQQVVRGDSAAYFCASSLDQTGSDYGYTFGSGTRLTVV.

V usage is TRBV6-1 and J usage is TRBJ1-4; 7 bases fit TRBD1. Germline CDR1 reads MNHNS; CDR2 reads SASEGT. Losses at the gene ends were 2 bases for V and 7 bases for J; bases not matched to a gene: 10. This CDR3 comprises 16 residues. CDR3 sequence (DNA): TGTGCCAGCAGTGAATCACAGGGGAGGCGTCCTGAAAAACTGTTTTTT. Amino acids: CASSESQGRRPEKLFF.

This chain connects TRBV5-3 to TRBJ2-5, with 8 bases aligning to TRBD1. The J call may be in error: the DNA end matches TRBJ2-7 better. TRBV5-3 carries the ORF label, with uncertain function. This CDR3 is built from 16 residues. CDR3 region: CARSWSRQGSSYEQYF. The CDR3 coding sequence is TGTGCCAGAAGCTGGAGTCGACAGGGGTCCTCCTACGAGCAGTACTTC.

The gene calls are TRBV19 and TRBJ1-6; no clear D gene. Germline V CDR1 and CDR2: LNHDA, SQIVND (reference sequence). The length of the CDR3 is 14 residues. V lost 5 bases and J 7 bases, leaving 12 bases between the germline ends. The CDR3 region has the DNA TGTGCCAGTAGTCTAGGGCAGAGGAATTCACCCCTCCACTTT. Translation: CASSLGQRNSPLHF.

The chain joins TRBV7-2 to TRBJ2-1, with a tentative D call TRBD1 (6 bases). CDR1 and CDR2 (germline): SGHTA, FQGNSA. This CDR3 spans 14 amino acids. V was clipped by 5 bases and J by 4 bases, with 12 bases between them. The CDR3 loop reads CASSLQQGYNEQFF. CDR3 nucleotide sequence: TGTGCCAGCAGCCTGCAACAGGGATACAATGAGCAGTTCTTC.

The CDR3 bases are TGTGCCTGGAGTCCAAGGGGTCCACTCTCCTACGAGCAGTACTTC. It codes for CAWSPRGPLSYEQYF. The chain uses TRBV30 and TRBJ2-5, with D possibly matching TRBD1 (5 bases). The DNA end lines up better with TRBJ2-7; the J call may be wrong. CDR3 length: 15 amino acids. The germline gives CDR1 GTSNPN, CDR2 SVGIG (reference sequence).

V and J are TRBV2 and TRBJ2-3; TRBD2 matches 9 bases. With V trimmed by 6 bases and J by 5 bases, 12 bases remained unmatched. CDR1 SNHLY and CDR2 FYNNEI come from the germline V gene. The CDR3 runs to 16 residues. The CDR3 coding sequence is TGTGCCAGCAGCAACTGGCTAGCGGGGACGGTAGATACGCAGTATTTT. Residues: CASSNWLAGTVDTQYF.

This clone was seen a single time. One end of the junction fails to match germline, which may point to a read error. J is TRBJ2-7 and V is TRBV28; D is undetermined. The CDR3 is 14 residues long. Germline assignment: CDR1 MDHEN and CDR2 SYDVKM. The CDR3 region is CASGLTQIPYGQYF. DNA of the CDR3: TGTGCCAGCGGGCTGACACAGATCCCCTACGGGCAGTACTTC.

The sample holds one count of this clone. The chain combines TRBV5-1 with TRBJ2-1; 9 positions match TRBD2. CDR3 length: 15 amino acids. Germline V lookup: CDR1 SGHRS, CDR2 YFSETQ. V was clipped by 4 bases and J by 5 bases; unmatched bases: 7. This chain's CDR3 is CASSRAGGRDNEQFF. The CDR3 bases are TGCGCCAGCAGCCGCGCTGGCGGGAGGGACAATGAGCAGTTCTTC. The complete variable domain, with remaining parts taken from reference TRBV5-1 and TRBJ2-1, reads KAGVTQTPRYLIKTRGQQVTLSCSPISGHRSVSWYQQTPGQGLQFLFEYFSETQRNKGNFPGRFSGRQFSNSRSEMNVSTLELGDSALYLCASSRAGGRDNEQFFGPGTRLTVL.

The chain is built from TRBV5-1 and TRBJ2-1; 8 bases map to TRBD2. CDR3 length equals 16 residues. Trimming removed 1 base from V and 5 bases from J; junction bases left unmatched: 8. The germline V gene encodes CDR1 SGHRS and CDR2 YFSETQ. The CDR3 here is CASSLNTGTRDNEQFF. The CDR3 bases are TGCGCCAGCAGCTTGAATACCGGGACTAGGGACAATGAGCAGTTCTTC.

The V gene is TRBV29-1, the J gene TRBJ2-7, with 9 bases aligning to TRBD2. Losses at the gene ends were 2 bases for V and 0 bases for J; bases not matched to a gene: 8. The germline gives CDR1 SQVTM, CDR2 ANQGSEA. The length of the CDR3 is 16 residues. The CDR3, as DNA: TGCAGCGTTGAAATGACTAGCGGCTTAAGCTCCTACGAGCAGTACTTC. Its translation: CSVEMTSGLSSYEQYF.

This chain links TRBV7-6 with TRBJ2-5; 7 nucleotides align to TRBD2. Germline-derived CDR1 and CDR2 are SGHVS and FNYEAQ. After removal of 5 bases from V and 9 bases from J, the junction contained 21 bases not matched to a gene. The CDR3 is 17 amino acids. The CDR3 region is CASSEVGAGSYRGAQYF. In nucleotides, the CDR3 is TGTGCCAGCAGCGAAGTCGGAGCGGGGTCCTACCGAGGTGCCCAGTACTTC.

The V and J genes are TRBV28 and TRBJ2-7; D is unclear. CDR1 is MDHEN, CDR2 SYDVKM, per germline. Trimming removed 6 bases from V and 6 bases from J, with 9 bases in between. The CDR3 contains 11 residues. The CDR3 coding sequence is TGTGCCAGCAGCCCCCGGAGCGAGCAGTACTTC. This codes for CASSPRSEQYF.

V is TRBV25-1 and J is TRBJ2-7; 9 bases match TRBD2. Germline trimming cut 6 bases from V and 2 bases from J; bases unmatched to any gene: 11. The V gene's germline CDR1 is MGHDK and CDR2 SYGVNS. CDR3 length: 16 amino acids. The CDR3 sequence: CASRGYVAGDTYEQYF. The CDR3 bases are TGTGCCAGCAGGGGGTACGTAGCGGGGGATACCTACGAGCAGTACTTC.

This CDR3 reads CASSSNGARGPTDTQYF. CDR3 in DNA: TGTGCCAGCAGCTCGAATGGAGCGCGCGGCCCTACAGATACGCAGTATTTT. The chain has TRBV7-8 and TRBJ2-3; D ambiguous. CDR1 SGHVS and CDR2 FQNEAQ come from the germline V gene. V was clipped by 4 bases and J by 3 bases, with 20 bases between them. The CDR3 spans 17 residues.

This clone was seen a handful of times. The J gene is TRBJ2-7, the V gene TRBV5-1; 8 nucleotides match TRBD1. In germline, CDR1 is SGHRS, CDR2 YFSETQ. CDR3 length: 14 amino acids. V was pared by 0 bases and J by 6 bases, with 5 bases of the junction left unmatched. CDR3 in amino acids: CASSLGQGASEQYF. In nucleotides, the CDR3 is TGCGCCAGCAGCTTGGGGCAGGGGGCATCCGAGCAGTACTTC.

The CDR3 sequence: CASSYADSITGNTIYF. For the CDR3, the DNA is TGTGCCAGCAGTTACGCGGACAGTATAACCGGAAACACCATATATTTT. The V and J genes are TRBV6-6 and TRBJ1-3; possibly TRBD1 for D (6 bases). The V end lost 2 bases, the J end lost 4 bases, and 15 bases lay between the germline ends. This CDR3 is built from 16 residues. From germline, CDR1 is MNHNY and CDR2 SVGAGI (reference sequence).

The chain links TRBV28 to TRBJ2-3; 8 bases agree with TRBD2. This CDR3 spans 14 amino acids. V was clipped by 7 bases and J by 1 base; unmatched bases: 4. The germline V gene has CDR1 MDHEN and CDR2 SYDVKM. The CDR3 DNA reads TGTGCCAGCATCGGGAGGGCGGGCACAGATACGCAGTATTTT. Its protein is CASIGRAGTDTQYF.